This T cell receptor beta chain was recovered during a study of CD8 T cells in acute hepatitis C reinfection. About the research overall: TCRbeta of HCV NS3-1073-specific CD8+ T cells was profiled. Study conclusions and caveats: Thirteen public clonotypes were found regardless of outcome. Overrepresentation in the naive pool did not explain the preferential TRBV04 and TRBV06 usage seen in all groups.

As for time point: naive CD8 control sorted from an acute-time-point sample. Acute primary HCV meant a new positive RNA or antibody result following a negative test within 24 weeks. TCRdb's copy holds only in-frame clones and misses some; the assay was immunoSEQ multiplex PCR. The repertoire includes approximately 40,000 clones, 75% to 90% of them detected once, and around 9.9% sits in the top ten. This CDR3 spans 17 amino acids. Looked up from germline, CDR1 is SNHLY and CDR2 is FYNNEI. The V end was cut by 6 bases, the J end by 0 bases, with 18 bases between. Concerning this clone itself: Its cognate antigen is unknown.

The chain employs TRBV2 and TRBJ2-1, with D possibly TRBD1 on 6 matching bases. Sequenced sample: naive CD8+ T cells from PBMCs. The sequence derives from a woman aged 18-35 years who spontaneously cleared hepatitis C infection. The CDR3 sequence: CASSHIPPGASYNEQFF. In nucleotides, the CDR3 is TGTGCCAGCAGCCATATTCCGCCAGGGGCCTCCTACAATGAGCAGTTCTTC.